This TCR beta chain emerged from a study of shared T cell receptors in the human thymus. The CDR3 spans 15 residues. Germline V CDR1 and CDR2: LNHDA, SQIVND (reference sequence). V dropped 7 bases and J dropped 3 bases, with 18 bases sitting between them. Data came from immunoSEQ multiplex PCR; TCRdb stores just in-frame clones and leaves some out. Of about 730,000 clones listed, approximately 83% are singletons. These data are also associated with another study on human thymus T cells. That study reports: A high degree of thymic repertoire overlap among unrelated individuals was reported in related research.

V is TRBV19 and J is TRBJ2-5; no firm D call. Sequencing used thymocytes. The receptor was derived from a girl under three years old with a congenital heart defect. The CDR3, as DNA: TGTGCCAGTACCTCCCACACAGACCTAAAAGAGACCCAGTACTTC. It translates to CASTSHTDLKETQYF.